This T cell receptor beta chain was retrieved from a study of CD8 T cells in ankylosing spondylitis. Researchers built TCR beta libraries using quantitative 5'-RACE with molecular barcodes. TCRdb reprocessed the 5' RACE reads with MiXCR, giving one entry per CDR3 protein. This sample yields around 890,000 distinct CDR3 sequences, of which about 11% are seen a single time; just over 0.5% belongs to the top ten. The CDR3 is made up of 15 amino acids. Looked up from germline, CDR1 is KGHDR and CDR2 is SFDVKD. Trimming pared 5 bases from V and 1 base from J, leaving 10 bases between. Whole-study findings and limits: About 8 highly homologous variants made up a TCR beta motif, and this motif appeared characteristic of ankylosing spondylitis blood. The clones that were linked to disease were reported to be significantly enriched in matched synovial fluid samples from ankylosing spondylitis patients.

In regard to this clonotype: What it binds is not known.

Sequencing was done on a sample of blood, either unsorted or a sorted T cell fraction (not recorded which). The TCR originated in a male donor with ankylosing spondylitis. The chain combines TRBV24-1 with TRBJ2-2; tentatively, D is TRBD2 (6 bases). The CDR3 DNA follows: TGTGCCACCAGTGGTAGCGGACTGAACACCGGGGAGCTGTTTTTT. Residues: CATSGSGLNTGELFF.